This T cell receptor beta chain appears in the sequencing data of a study of PD-1 blockade in classical Hodgkin lymphoma. This clone was seen a single time. The repertoire was sequenced with immunoSEQ multiplex PCR; TCRdb's copy has only in-frame clones and lacks some. The data contain 57,000 or so clones, 88% of them singletons. Germline CDR1 and CDR2: SGHKS and YYEKEE (reference sequence). V lost 5 bases and J 1 base, leaving 13 bases between the germline ends. CDR3 length: 15 residues. Every patient experienced relapse after autologous stem cell transplantation, and brentuximab vedotin exposure varied.

V and J are TRBV5-5 and TRBJ1-3; D ambiguous. This clonotype originated in a human donor with classical Hodgkin lymphoma. Here the sequenced sample was peripheral blood mononuclear cells (PBMCs), taken at baseline. The CDR3 nucleotides are TGTGCCAGCAGACTATCAGAAGCGTCTGGAAACACCATATATTTT. Encoded protein: CASRLSEASGNTIYF.